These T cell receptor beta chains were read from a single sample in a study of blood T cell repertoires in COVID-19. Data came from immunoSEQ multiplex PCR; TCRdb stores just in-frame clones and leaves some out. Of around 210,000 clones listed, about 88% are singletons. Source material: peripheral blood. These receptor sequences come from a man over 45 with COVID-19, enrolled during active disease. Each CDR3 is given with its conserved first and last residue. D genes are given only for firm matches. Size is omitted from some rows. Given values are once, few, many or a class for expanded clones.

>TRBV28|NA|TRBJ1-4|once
CASSVDEKLFF
TGTGCCAGCTCGGTCGATGAAAAACTGTTTTTT
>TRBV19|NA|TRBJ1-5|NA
CASSPPPLSPQHF
TGTGCCAGTAGTCCTCCTCCTCTTAGCCCCCAGCATTTT
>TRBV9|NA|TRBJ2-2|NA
CASSVFGSGTGELFF
TGTGCCAGCAGCGTATTCGGGAGTGGTACCGGGGAGCTGTTTTTT
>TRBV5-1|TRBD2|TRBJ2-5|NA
CASSRLAGPYQETQYF
TGCGCCAGCAGCCGACTAGCGGGACCCTACCAAGAGACCCAGTACTTC
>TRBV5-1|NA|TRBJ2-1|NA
CASSPSTIKTYNEQFF
TGCGCCAGCAGCCCCTCCACTATCAAGACCTACAATGAGCAGTTCTTC
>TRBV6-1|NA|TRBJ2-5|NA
CARSDGGRGAGETQYF
TGTGCCCGCAGTGACGGGGGGAGGGGGGCTGGGGAGACCCAGTACTTC
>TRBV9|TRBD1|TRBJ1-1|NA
CASSSQGASGTEAFF
TGTGCCAGCAGCTCACAGGGGGCCTCGGGCACTGAAGCTTTCTTT
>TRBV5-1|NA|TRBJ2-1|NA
CASSLEVGSSYNEQFF
TGCGCCAGCAGCTTGGAGGTGGGGAGCTCCTACAATGAGCAGTTCTTC
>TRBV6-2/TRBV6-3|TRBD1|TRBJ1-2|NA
CASSHLGPGGNYGYTF
TGTGCCAGCAGCCACCTCGGGCCAGGGGGTAACTATGGCTACACCTTC
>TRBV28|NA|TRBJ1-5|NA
CASSPSSGGQQPQHF
TGTGCCAGCAGTCCCTCCTCGGGGGGTCAGCAGCCCCAGCATTTT
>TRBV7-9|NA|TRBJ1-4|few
CASSLSQANEKLFF
TGTGCCAGCAGCTTAAGTCAGGCTAATGAAAAACTGTTTTTT
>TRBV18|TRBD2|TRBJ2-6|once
CASSLQGGNSGANVLTF
TGTGCCAGCTCACTCCAGGGAGGGAACTCTGGGGCCAACGTCCTGACTTTC
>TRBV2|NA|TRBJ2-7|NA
CASSESGNLPSYEQYF
TGTGCCAGCAGTGAATCGGGAAATCTCCCCTCCTACGAGCAGTACTTC
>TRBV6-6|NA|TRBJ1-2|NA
CASRPGGGGYGYTF
TGTGCCAGCAGACCCGGAGGGGGGGGCTATGGCTACACCTTC
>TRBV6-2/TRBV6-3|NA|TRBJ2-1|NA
CASSYRTPGSYNEQFF
TGTGCCAGCAGTTACCGGACTCCAGGCTCCTACAATGAGCAGTTCTTC
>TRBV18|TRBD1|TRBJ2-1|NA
CASSPGTGESEQFF
TGTGCCAGCTCACCGGGGACAGGGGAAAGTGAGCAGTTCTTC
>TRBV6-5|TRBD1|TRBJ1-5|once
CASSPDRGDNQPQHF
TGTGCCAGCAGCCCCGACAGGGGAGACAATCAGCCCCAGCATTTT
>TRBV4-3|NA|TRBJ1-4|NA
CASSLLQSSLGNEKLFF
TGCGCCAGCAGCCTCCTCCAAAGTTCCCTCGGGAATGAAAAACTGTTTTTT
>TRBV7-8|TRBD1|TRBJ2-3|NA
CASSRWDRLADTQYF
TGTGCCAGCAGCAGATGGGACAGGCTCGCAGATACGCAGTATTTT
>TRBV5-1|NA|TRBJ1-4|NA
CASSAIQGEKLFF
TGCGCCAGCAGCGCAATACAGGGTGAAAAACTGTTTTTT
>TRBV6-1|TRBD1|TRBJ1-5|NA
CASSELGTDQPQHF
TGTGCCAGCAGTGAGCTCGGGACAGATCAGCCCCAGCATTTT
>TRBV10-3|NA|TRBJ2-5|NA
CAISEGRAVGETQYF
TGTGCCATCAGTGAGGGCAGGGCAGTTGGGGAGACCCAGTACTTC
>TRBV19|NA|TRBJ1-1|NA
CASSPLRRNTEAFF
TGTGCCAGTAGTCCGCTCCGTAGGAACACTGAAGCTTTCTTT
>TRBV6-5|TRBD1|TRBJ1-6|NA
CASSYSTGGNSPLHF
TGTGCCAGCAGTTACTCGACAGGGGGTAATTCACCCCTCCACTTT
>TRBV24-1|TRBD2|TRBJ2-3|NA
CATSGKRGGLNTDTQYF
TGTGCCACCAGTGGGAAGCGGGGGGGCCTTAACACAGATACGCAGTATTTT
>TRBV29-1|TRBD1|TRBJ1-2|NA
CSATPGQGGYTF
TGCAGCGCAACTCCGGGACAGGGAGGCTACACCTTC
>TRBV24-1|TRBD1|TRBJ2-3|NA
CATSGGGALPSTDTQYF
TGTGCCACCAGTGGAGGGGGCGCGCTCCCTAGCACAGATACGCAGTATTTT
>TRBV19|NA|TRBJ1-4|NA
CASRRQPTNEKLFF
TGTGCCAGTAGAAGACAGCCGACTAATGAAAAACTGTTTTTT
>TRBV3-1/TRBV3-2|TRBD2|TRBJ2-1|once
CASRLGTSGRGEQFF
TGTGCCAGCAGACTCGGGACTAGCGGGAGAGGTGAGCAGTTCTTC
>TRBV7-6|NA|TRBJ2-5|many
CASSPLHQETQYF
TGTGCCAGCAGCCCACTGCATCAAGAGACCCAGTACTTC
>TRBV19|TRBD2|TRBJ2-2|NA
CASSIRGGTGELFF
TGTGCCAGTAGTATACGGGGGGGCACCGGGGAGCTGTTTTTT
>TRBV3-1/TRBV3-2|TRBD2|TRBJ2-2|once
CASSRLAGANTGELFF
TGTGCCAGCAGCCGACTAGCGGGGGCGAACACCGGGGAGCTGTTTTTT
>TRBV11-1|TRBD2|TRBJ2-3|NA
CASSQGTSGWDTQYF
TGTGCCAGCAGCCAAGGGACTAGCGGCTGGGATACGCAGTATTTT
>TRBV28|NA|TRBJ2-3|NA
CATTGHSSTDTQYF
TGTGCCACAACGGGACACTCTAGCACAGATACGCAGTATTTT
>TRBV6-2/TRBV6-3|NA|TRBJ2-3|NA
CASSLASRTDTQYF
TGTGCCAGCAGTCTAGCTTCTCGCACAGATACGCAGTATTTT
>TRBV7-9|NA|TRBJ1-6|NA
CASSWFLPGSGSPLHF
TGTGCCAGCAGCTGGTTCCTTCCAGGGAGCGGGTCACCCCTCCACTTT
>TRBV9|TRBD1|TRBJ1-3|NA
CASSVVGTASGNTIYF
TGTGCCAGCAGCGTCGTAGGGACAGCTTCTGGAAACACCATATATTTT
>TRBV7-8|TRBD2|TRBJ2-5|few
CASSSRLAGSQETQYF
TGTGCCAGCAGCTCCCGACTAGCGGGATCCCAAGAGACCCAGTACTTC
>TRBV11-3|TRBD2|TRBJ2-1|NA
CASSPGGSYNEQFF
TGTGCCAGCAGCCCGGGGGGCTCCTACAATGAGCAGTTCTTC
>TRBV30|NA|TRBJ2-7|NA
CAWSRGGAHEQYF
TGTGCCTGGAGCCGCGGAGGGGCCCACGAGCAGTACTTC
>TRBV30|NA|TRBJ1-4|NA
CAWAQGFDEKLFF
TGTGCCTGGGCACAGGGTTTTGATGAAAAACTGTTTTTT
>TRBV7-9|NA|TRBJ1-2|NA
CASSLAAGGPKDYGYTF
TGTGCCAGCAGCTTAGCCGCAGGTGGGCCAAAGGACTATGGCTACACCTTC
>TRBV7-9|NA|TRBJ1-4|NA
CASSFAAGANEKLFF
TGTGCCAGCAGCTTTGCCGCCGGTGCCAATGAAAAACTGTTTTTT
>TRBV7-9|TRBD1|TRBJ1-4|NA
CASSPRGSVNEKLFF
TGTGCCAGCAGCCCCAGGGGGAGTGTTAATGAAAAACTGTTTTTT
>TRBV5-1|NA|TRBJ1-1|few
CASSYLLDTEAFF
TGCGCCAGCAGCTACCTCCTAGACACTGAAGCTTTCTTT
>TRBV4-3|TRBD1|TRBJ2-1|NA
CASSQVDRGNEQFF
TGCGCCAGCAGCCAAGTAGACAGGGGGAATGAGCAGTTCTTC
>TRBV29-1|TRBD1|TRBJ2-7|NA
CSGGQQYEQYF
TGCAGCGGGGGACAGCAATACGAGCAGTACTTC
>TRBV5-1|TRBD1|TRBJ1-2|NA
CASSQGQGNYGYTF
TGCGCCAGCAGCCAGGGACAGGGTAACTATGGCTACACCTTC
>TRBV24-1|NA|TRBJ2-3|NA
CATSDSTDTQYF
TGTGCCACCAGTGACTCCACAGATACGCAGTATTTT